This passage covers 2 T cell receptor beta chains from one sample sequenced in a study of shared clonotypes between healthy human individuals. Some clones are missing from TCRdb's copy, which holds only in-frame ones; the method was immunoSEQ multiplex PCR. The sample lists about half a million clones, approximately 80% occurring once. The sequencing input was PBMCs. The receptor set was obtained from a woman in her forties in good health. Some clones in this sample may be carry-over from other donors' samples.

Note on this clone: This CDR3 is also generated by other DNA sequences in the sample. The chain is built from TRBV18 and TRBJ1-5, with 8 bases lining up with TRBD1. CDR3 length: 15 residues. Trimming removed 3 bases from V and 2 bases from J; junction bases left unmatched: 3. Germline-derived CDR1 and CDR2 are KGHSH and LQKENI. This CDR3 is CASSPSGQGNQPQHF. The CDR3 region has the DNA TGTGCCAGCTCACCGTCGGGACAGGGCAATCAGCCCCAGCATTTT. Combining the CDR3 with reference TRBV18 and TRBJ1-5 gives the whole variable domain NAGVMQNPRHLVRRRGQEARLRCSPMKGHSHVYWYRQLPEEGLKFMVYLQKENIIDESGMPKERFSAEFPKEGPSILRIQQVVRGDSAAYFCASSPSGQGNQPQHFGDGTRLSIL.

This clone was found many times. The chain has TRBV6-5 and TRBJ1-6; D ambiguous. V lost 7 bases to trimming and J lost 7 bases, with 17 bases between them. This CDR3 spans 15 amino acids. The germline gives CDR1 MNHEY, CDR2 SVGAGI. CDR3 in DNA: TGTGCCAGCACCCCCTCCGGCCCAGGCAATTCACCCCTCCACTTT. This gives the protein CASTPSGPGNSPLHF.